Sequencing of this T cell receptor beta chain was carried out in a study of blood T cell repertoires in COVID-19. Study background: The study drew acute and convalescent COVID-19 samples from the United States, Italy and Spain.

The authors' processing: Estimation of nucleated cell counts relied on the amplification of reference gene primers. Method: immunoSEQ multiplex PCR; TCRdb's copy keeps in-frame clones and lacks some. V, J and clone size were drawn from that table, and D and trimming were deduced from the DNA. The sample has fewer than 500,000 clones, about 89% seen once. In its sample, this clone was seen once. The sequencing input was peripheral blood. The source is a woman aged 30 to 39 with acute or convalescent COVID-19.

CDR3 protein: CAGNLASYEQYF. CDR3 sequence (DNA): TGTGCCGGAAATTTAGCCTCCTACGAGCAGTACTTC. The gene calls are TRBV6-5 and TRBJ2-7; D not resolved. V gave up 11 bases and J gave up 0 bases, with 11 bases separating them. This CDR3 has 12 residues. Germline CDR1 reads MNHEY; CDR2 reads SVGAGI.